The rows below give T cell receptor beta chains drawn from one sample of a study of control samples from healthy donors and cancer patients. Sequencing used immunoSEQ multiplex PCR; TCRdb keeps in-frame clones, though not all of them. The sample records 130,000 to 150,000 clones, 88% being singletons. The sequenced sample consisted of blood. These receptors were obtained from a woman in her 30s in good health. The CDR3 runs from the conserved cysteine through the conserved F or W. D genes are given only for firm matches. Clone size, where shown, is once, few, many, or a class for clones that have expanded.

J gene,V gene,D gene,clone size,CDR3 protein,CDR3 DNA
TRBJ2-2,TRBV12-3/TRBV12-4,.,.,CASSFIEAGELFF,TGTGCCAGCAGTTTTATCGAGGCCGGGGAGCTGTTTTTT
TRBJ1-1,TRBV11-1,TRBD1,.,CASSPDRGDTEAFF,TGTGCCAGCAGTCCAGACAGGGGCGACACTGAAGCTTTCTTT
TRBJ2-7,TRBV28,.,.,CASTSGTSYEQYF,TGTGCCAGCACCTCGGGCACCTCCTACGAGCAGTACTTC
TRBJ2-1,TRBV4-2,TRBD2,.,CASSQLAGGPGEQFF,TGTGCCAGCAGCCAGCTAGCGGGAGGGCCGGGTGAGCAGTTCTTC
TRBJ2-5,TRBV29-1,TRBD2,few,CSVKGGRGGQVEETQYF,TGCAGCGTTAAAGGGGGGCGCGGGGGGCAGGTCGAAGAGACCCAGTACTTC
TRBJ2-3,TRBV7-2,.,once,CASSETKSTDTQYF,TGTGCCAGCAGCGAGACTAAAAGCACAGATACGCAGTATTTT
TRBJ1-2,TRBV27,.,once,CASRPNQGFGGYTF,TGTGCCAGCAGACCCAACCAGGGGTTCGGTGGCTACACCTTC
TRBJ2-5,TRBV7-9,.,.,CASSFIRGETQYF,TGTGCCAGCAGCTTTATCAGGGGAGAGACCCAGTACTTC
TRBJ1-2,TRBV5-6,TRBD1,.,CASSTPGRGQGYTF,TGTGCCAGCAGCACCCCGGGAAGGGGGCAAGGCTACACCTTC
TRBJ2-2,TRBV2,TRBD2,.,CASSEGLAGVGELFF,TGTGCCAGCAGTGAGGGACTAGCGGGAGTCGGGGAGCTGTTTTTT
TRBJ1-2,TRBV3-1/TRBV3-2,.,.,CASSQDGARRRYGYTF,TGTGCCAGCAGCCAAGATGGTGCCAGGCGTCGATATGGCTACACCTTC
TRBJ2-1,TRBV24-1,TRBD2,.,CATRKGQGGAEQFF,TGTGCCACCAGAAAGGGGCAGGGAGGGGCTGAGCAGTTCTTC
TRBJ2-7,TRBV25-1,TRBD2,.,CASSEILKREGGRYEQYF,TGTGCCAGCAGTGAGATATTAAAGCGGGAGGGCGGAAGGTACGAGCAGTACTTC
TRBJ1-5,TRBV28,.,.,CASSGGGRFQPQHF,TGTGCCAGCAGTGGGGGGGGTCGGTTTCAGCCCCAGCATTTT
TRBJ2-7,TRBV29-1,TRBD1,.,CSVEGGQGASEQYF,TGCAGCGTTGAAGGAGGCCAGGGGGCGAGTGAGCAGTACTTC
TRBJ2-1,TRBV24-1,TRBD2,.,CATSEDRTSGGNEQFF,TGTGCCACCAGTGAAGATCGGACTAGTGGCGGGAATGAGCAGTTCTTC
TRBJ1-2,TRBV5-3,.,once,CARTIGGRPICNYGYTF,TGTGCCAGAACCATAGGCGGACGGCCGATTTGTAACTATGGCTACACCTTC
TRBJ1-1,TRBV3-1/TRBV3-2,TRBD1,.,CASSPTGGTGAFF,TGTGCCAGCAGCCCGACAGGGGGGACTGGGGCTTTCTTT
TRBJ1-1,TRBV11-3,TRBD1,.,CASSPGGTGGASTEAFF,TGTGCCAGCAGCCCAGGAGGGACAGGGGGCGCGAGCACTGAAGCTTTCTTT
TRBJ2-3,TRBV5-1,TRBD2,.,CASSQQGTSGIDTQYF,TGCGCCAGCAGCCAACAGGGAACTAGCGGGATTGATACGCAGTATTTT
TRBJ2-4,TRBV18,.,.,CASSLEGTRSSLAKNIQYF,TGTGCCAGCTCACTAGAGGGGACTCGATCCTCCTTAGCCAAAAACATTCAGTACTTC
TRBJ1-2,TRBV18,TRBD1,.,CASSPSGTGFYEERGYTF,TGTGCCAGCTCTCCTTCCGGGACAGGGTTCTATGAAGAGAGGGGCTACACCTTC
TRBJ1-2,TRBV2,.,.,CAKRGGNDYGYTF,TGTGCCAAAAGGGGCGGGAACGACTATGGCTACACCTTC
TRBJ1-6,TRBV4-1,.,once,CASSQGGVDNSPLHF,TGCGCCAGCAGCCAAGGTGGGGTAGATAATTCACCCCTCCACTTT